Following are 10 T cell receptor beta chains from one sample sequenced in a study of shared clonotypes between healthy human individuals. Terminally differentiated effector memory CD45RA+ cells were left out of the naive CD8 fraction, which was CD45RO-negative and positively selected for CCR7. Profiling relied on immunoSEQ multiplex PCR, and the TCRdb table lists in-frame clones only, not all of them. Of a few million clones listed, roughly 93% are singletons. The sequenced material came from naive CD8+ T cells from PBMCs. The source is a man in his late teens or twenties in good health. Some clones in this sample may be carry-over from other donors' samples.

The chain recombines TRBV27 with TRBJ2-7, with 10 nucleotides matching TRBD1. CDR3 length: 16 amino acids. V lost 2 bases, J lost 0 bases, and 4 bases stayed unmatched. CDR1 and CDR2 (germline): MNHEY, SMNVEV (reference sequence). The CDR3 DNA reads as TGTGCCAGCAGTTTACTCGGGACAGGGGCCTCCTACGAGCAGTACTTC. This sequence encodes CASSLLGTGASYEQYF.

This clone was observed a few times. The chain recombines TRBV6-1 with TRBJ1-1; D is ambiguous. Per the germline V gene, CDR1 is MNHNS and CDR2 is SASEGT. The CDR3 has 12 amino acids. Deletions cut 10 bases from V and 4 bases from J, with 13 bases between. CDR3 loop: CATLLGSTEAFF. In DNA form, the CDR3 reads TGTGCCACCCTTCTGGGGAGCACTGAAGCTTTCTTT.

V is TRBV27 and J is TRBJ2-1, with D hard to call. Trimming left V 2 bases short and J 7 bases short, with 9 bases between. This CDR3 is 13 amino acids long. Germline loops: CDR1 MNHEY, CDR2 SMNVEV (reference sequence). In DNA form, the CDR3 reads TGTGCCAGCAGTTTACCAGGCGCGAATGAGCAGTTCTTC. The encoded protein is CASSLPGANEQFF.

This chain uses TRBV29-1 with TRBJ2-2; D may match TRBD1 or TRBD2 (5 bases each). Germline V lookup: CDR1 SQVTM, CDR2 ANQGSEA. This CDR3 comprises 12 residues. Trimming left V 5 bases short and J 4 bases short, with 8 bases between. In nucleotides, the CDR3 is TGCAGCGTTAAGGGGACCACCGGGGAGCTGTTTTTT. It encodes CSVKGTTGELFF.

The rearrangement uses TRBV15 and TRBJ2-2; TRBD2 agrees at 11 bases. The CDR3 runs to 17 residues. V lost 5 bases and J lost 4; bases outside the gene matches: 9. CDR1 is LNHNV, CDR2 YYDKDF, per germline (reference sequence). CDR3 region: CATSPHSGLAATGELFF. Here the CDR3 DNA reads TGTGCCACCAGCCCGCACTCGGGACTAGCGGCCACCGGGGAGCTGTTTTTT.

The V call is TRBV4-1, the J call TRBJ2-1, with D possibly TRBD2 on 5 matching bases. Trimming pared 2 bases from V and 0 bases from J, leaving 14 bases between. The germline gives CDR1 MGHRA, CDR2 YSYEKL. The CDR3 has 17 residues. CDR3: CASSQTLAPSSYNEQFF. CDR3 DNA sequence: TGCGCCAGCAGCCAAACCCTAGCCCCGAGCTCCTACAATGAGCAGTTCTTC.

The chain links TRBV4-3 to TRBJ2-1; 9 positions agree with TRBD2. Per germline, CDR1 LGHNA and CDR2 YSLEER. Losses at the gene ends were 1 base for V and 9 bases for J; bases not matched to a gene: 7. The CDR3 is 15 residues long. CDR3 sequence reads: CASSQGGLAGSEQFF. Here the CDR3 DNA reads TGCGCCAGCAGCCAAGGAGGGCTAGCGGGAAGTGAGCAGTTCTTC.

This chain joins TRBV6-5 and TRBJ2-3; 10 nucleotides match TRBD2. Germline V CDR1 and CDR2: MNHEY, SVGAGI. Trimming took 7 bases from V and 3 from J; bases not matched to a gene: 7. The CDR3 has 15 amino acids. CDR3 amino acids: CASIGLAEATDTQYF. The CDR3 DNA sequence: TGTGCCAGCATCGGACTAGCGGAGGCGACAGATACGCAGTATTTT.

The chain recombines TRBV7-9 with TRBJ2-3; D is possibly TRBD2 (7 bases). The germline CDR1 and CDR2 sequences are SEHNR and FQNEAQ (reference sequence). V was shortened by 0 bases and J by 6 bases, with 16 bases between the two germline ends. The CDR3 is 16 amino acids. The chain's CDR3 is CASSLAWGGRSDTQYF. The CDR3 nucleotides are TGTGCCAGCAGCTTAGCATGGGGGGGCAGAAGTGATACGCAGTATTTT.

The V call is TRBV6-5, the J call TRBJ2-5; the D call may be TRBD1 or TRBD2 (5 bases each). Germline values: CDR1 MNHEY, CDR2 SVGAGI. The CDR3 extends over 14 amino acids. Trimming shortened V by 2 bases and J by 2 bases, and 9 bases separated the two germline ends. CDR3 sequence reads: CASSYMRGQETQYF. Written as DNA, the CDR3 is TGTGCCAGCAGTTACATGAGGGGTCAAGAGACCCAGTACTTC.